This T cell receptor beta chain was retrieved from a study of blood T cell repertoires in COVID-19. Across the whole study: COVID-19 samples collected from the United States, Italy and Spain covered acute and convalescent phases. T cells, B-cell-depleted T cells, or PBMCs provided the cDNA or gDNA that served as material.

Under the authors' procedure: Amplified reference gene primers provided the basis for estimating nucleated cell counts. Clones were sequenced by immunoSEQ multiplex PCR, and TCRdb holds only the in-frame ones, with some missing. V, J and clone size reflect that table, while D and trimming were determined from the DNA. Counted here are some 83,000 clones, 85% to 90% occurring once; the ten biggest clones make up 8%. This CDR3 spans 17 amino acids. Germline CDR1 and CDR2: MNHEY and SMNVEV (reference sequence). The V end was cut by 7 bases, the J end by 3 bases, with 22 bases between. The chain employs TRBV27 and TRBJ2-1, with D possibly being TRBD2 (5 bases). Material for sequencing was peripheral blood. This receptor was taken from a man at least 80 years old with active or convalescent COVID-19. The CDR3 DNA sequence: TGTGCCAGCATGTCTTGGACCCCCCTCGGAGGCTACAATGAGCAGTTCTTC. Encoded protein: CASMSWTPLGGYNEQFF.